This T cell receptor (beta chain) was documented in a study of T-cell memory formation after mild COVID-19 (dated by TCRdb to the early 2020s). Background on the whole study: TCR sequence clusters from the two donors were found to be largely donor specific. Longitudinal TCRalpha and TCRbeta repertoire sequencing tracked T-cell clones expanding and contracting after mild COVID-19 in two donors. Two young, previously healthy adult volunteers made up the cohort, one male and one female.

This clonotype was seen a handful of times. Its antigen remains undetermined. No per-base quality is available; no much larger clone lies one base away. Ficoll-Paque density gradient centrifugation was the method used to isolate PBMCs. Study-wide conclusions, independent of this receptor: From day 15 to 85, contracting clones showed balanced CD4/CD8 phenotypes, whereas a second wave of clones that expanded from day 15 to 37 leaned towards CD4+. Only a couple of mild cases were covered by the study, and larger cohorts that include severe cases with pre-infection samples were considered necessary. The detection of some responding clones in pre-infection memory suggests that pre-existing cross-reactive memory T cells joined the SARS-CoV-2 response. Whether the second-wave clones peaking on day 37 were SARS-CoV-2 specific was not confirmed. Contracting CD4+ clones were found mainly in CM and EM memory subsets, while CD8+ clones were enriched in EMRA.

The instrument was an Illumina NovaSeq 6000. TCRalpha and TCRbeta cDNA libraries were built by 5'RACE with constant-segment primers, adding sample barcodes and unique molecular identifiers. Trizol reagent was used to extract RNA from every sample. Libraries were amplified in two PCR steps, with a second sample barcode and Illumina TruSeq adapters added in the second step. Sequencing of libraries was performed on an Illumina NovaSeq with 2 x 150 bp paired-end reads. In the paper's pipeline: With migec v1.2.7, reads were demultiplexed and then collapsed into UMI-guided consensus sequences. Using mixcr v2.1.11, UMI consensuses were aligned to TRA and TRB V and J templates and then assembled into clonotypes. Expanded or contracted clonotypes were those called significant by both edgeR and NoisET, with noise models trained on biological replicates. For edgeR calls, a false discovery rate-adjusted p below 0.01 and a log2 fold-change threshold of 1 were applied. PCA with hierarchical clustering of max-normalized trajectories of the 1000 most abundant clonotypes was used as exploratory dynamics analysis. Separately sequenced CD4+ and CD8+ repertoires were used to assign a CD4 or CD8 phenotype to each responding clone. The raw public data were reprocessed by TCRdb itself: fastp quality trimming at Q25, MiXCR clonotype calling, in-frame beta chains only. When rows share a CDR3 protein, they turn into one entry using the most common DNA and genes. These V and J calls rely on TCRdb rather than the paper's analysis. The table for this sample lists hundreds of thousands of distinct CDR3 sequences; 15% to 20% of them were counted only once. Around 12% of the sample rests with the top ten.

The TCR comes from an adult woman who had mild COVID-19 (a few samples of this study predate the infection). The sample titles of this study are shuffled in the database, so cell type and time point are left out; the donor was told from shared clones. Specimen: PBMCs or a T cell subset sorted from them (not recorded which).

The CDR3 protein: CASSLGTGANNEQFF. In nucleotides, the sequence is TGTGCCAGCAGCCTTGGGACAGGGGCCAACAATGAGCAGTTCTTC. The chain employs TRBV7-3 and TRBJ2-1; a stretch of 10 junction bases matches TRBD1. Per the germline V gene, SGHTA is the CDR1 and FQGTGA is the CDR2. There are 15 amino acids in the CDR3, from cysteine to phenylalanine inclusive. The kept DNA is CDR3 alone, 45 bases in frame from the first base. Germline trimming amounts to 5 bases on V and 5 bases on J, with 6 as the count of junction bases outside the gene matches.